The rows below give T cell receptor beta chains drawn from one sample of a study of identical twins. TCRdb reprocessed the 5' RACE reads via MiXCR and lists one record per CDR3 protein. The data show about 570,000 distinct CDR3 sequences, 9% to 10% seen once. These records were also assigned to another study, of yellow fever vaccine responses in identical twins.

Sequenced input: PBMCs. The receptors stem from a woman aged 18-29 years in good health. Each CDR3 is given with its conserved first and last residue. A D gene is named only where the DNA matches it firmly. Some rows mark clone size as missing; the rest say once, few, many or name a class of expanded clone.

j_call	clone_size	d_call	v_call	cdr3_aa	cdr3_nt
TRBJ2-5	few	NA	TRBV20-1	CSARRGLRETQYF	TGCAGTGCTAGGAGGGGGTTGAGGGAGACCCAGTACTTC
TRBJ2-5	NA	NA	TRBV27	CASSLSPGTQQETQYF	TGTGCCAGCAGTTTATCCCCCGGGACACAGCAAGAGACCCAGTACTTC
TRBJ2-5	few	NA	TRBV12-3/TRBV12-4	CASSPEPLRGETQYF	TGTGCCAGCAGCCCCGAACCTCTCCGCGGGGAGACCCAGTACTTC
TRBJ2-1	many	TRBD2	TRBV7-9	CASSRILAAKGNEQFF	TGTGCCAGCAGCCGAATACTAGCGGCCAAAGGGAATGAGCAGTTCTTC
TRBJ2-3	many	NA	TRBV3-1	CASSQDLGTDTQYF	TGTGCCAGCAGCCAAGATTTGGGCACAGATACGCAGTATTTT
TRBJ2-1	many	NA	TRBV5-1	CASSLRFDNEQFF	TGCGCCAGCAGCCTGCGCTTTGACAATGAGCAGTTCTTC
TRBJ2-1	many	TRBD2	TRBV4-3	CASSQDPSGVGSYNEQFF	TGCGCCAGCAGCCAAGATCCCAGCGGGGTCGGCTCCTACAATGAGCAGTTCTTC
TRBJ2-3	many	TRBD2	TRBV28	CASSLRGGSTDTQYF	TGTGCCAGCAGTTTACGGGGGGGGAGCACAGATACGCAGTATTTT
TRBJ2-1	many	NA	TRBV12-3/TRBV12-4	CASSEHLNNEQFF	TGTGCCAGCAGTGAACATTTGAACAATGAGCAGTTCTTC
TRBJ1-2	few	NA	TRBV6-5	CASSYSGAGYTF	TGTGCCAGCAGTTACTCAGGGGCTGGCTACACCTTC
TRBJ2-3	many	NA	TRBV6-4	CASSDSRIGREGTDTQYF	TGTGCCAGCAGTGACTCGAGAATAGGCAGGGAGGGCACAGATACGCAGTATTTT
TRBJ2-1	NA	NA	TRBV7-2	CASSLIAGLAFNEQFF	TGTGCCAGCAGCTTAATTGCGGGACTTGCTTTCAATGAGCAGTTCTTC
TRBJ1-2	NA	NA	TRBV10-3	CAISSVYGYTF	TGTGCCATCAGCTCCGTATATGGCTACACCTTC